One sample yielded the 19 T cell receptor beta chains listed below, sequenced in a study of blood T cell repertoires in COVID-19. TCRdb's table, derived via immunoSEQ multiplex PCR, lists solely in-frame clones and lacks some. The sample includes about 300,000 clones, roughly nine tenths of them seen just once. The material sequenced was peripheral blood. The receptor set was obtained from a woman between 25 and 40 years old with COVID-19, enrolled during active disease.

This clone was recorded once. The chain carries TRBV5-6 and TRBJ2-3, with 9 bases matching TRBD1. Per germline, CDR1 SGHDT and CDR2 YYEEEE. J was trimmed by 6 bases and V by 3 bases; bases with no gene match: 11. The CDR3 covers 16 residues. CDR3 loop: CASSSPETTGGDTQYF. Here the CDR3 DNA reads TGTGCCAGCAGCTCCCCCGAAACGACAGGGGGGGATACGCAGTATTTT.

The rearrangement uses TRBV30 and TRBJ2-1, with TRBD1 matching over 9 bases. The CDR3 is 15 residues long. The V and J ends lost 0 bases and 6 bases, in that order; junction bases with no gene match: 6. Germline V lookup: CDR1 GTSNPN, CDR2 SVGIG (reference sequence). This chain's CDR3 is CAWSVGQGMANEQFF. Here the CDR3 DNA reads TGTGCCTGGAGTGTAGGACAGGGGATGGCCAATGAGCAGTTCTTC.

This chain uses TRBV28 with TRBJ1-2; a possible D gene is TRBD1 (6 bases). The CDR3 runs to 15 residues. The germline V gene has CDR1 MDHEN and CDR2 SYDVKM. Trimming shortened V by 6 bases and J by 4 bases, and 18 bases separated the two germline ends. CDR3 coding DNA: TGTGCCAGCAGACCTGGGACAACGAGAGGCTATGGCTACACCTTC. Protein: CASRPGTTRGYGYTF.

This clone was recorded many times. The chain is built from TRBV25-1 and TRBJ1-2; no definite D call. Germline assignment: CDR1 MGHDK and CDR2 SYGVNS. The CDR3 covers 15 residues. V was clipped by 1 base and J by 4 bases, with 13 bases between them. The CDR3 DNA reads TGTGCCAGCAGTGAATGGGCAGATACTAGCTATGGCTACACCTTC. As protein: CASSEWADTSYGYTF.

The chain is built from TRBV5-1 and TRBJ1-5; the match to TRBD1 covers 9 bases. CDR3 size: 13 residues. Germline assignment: CDR1 SGHRS and CDR2 YFSETQ. V lost 3 bases and J lost 7; bases outside the gene matches: 2. In DNA form, the CDR3 reads TGCGCCAGCAGCTGGGACAGGGACCAGCCCCAGCATTTT. Translation: CASSWDRDQPQHF.

The V and J genes are TRBV6-5 and TRBJ2-1, with D perhaps TRBD1 (5 bases). There are 15 residues in the CDR3. V lost 5 bases and J lost 2, with 13 bases in between. The germline gives CDR1 MNHEY, CDR2 SVGAGI. The CDR3 spells CASSPRQTTYNEQFF. The CDR3 nucleotides are TGTGCCAGCAGTCCACGACAGACCACCTACAATGAGCAGTTCTTC.

The gene calls are TRBV10-3 and TRBJ1-6; 9 nucleotides line up with TRBD1. Germline loops: CDR1 ENHRY, CDR2 SYGVKD. This CDR3 has 15 amino acids. The V segment lost 0 bases and the J segment 10 bases; nucleotides outside the gene matches: 4. In DNA form, the CDR3 reads TGTGCCATCAGTGAGTCCGGGACAGGGACCTCACCCCTCCACTTT. Amino acid sequence: CAISESGTGTSPLHF.

The sample holds one count of this clone. The chain recombines TRBV27 with TRBJ1-1; D uncertain. CDR3 size: 14 residues. V lost 1 base and J 1 base, leaving 7 bases between the germline ends. Germline assignment: CDR1 MNHEY and CDR2 SMNVEV (reference sequence). CDR3 sequence reads: CASSLFTGNTEAFF. CDR3 nucleotides: TGTGCCAGCAGTTTATTCACGGGGAACACTGAAGCTTTCTTT.

V usage is TRBV6-5 and J usage is TRBJ2-3, with a tentative D call TRBD1 (5 bases). Germline V gives CDR1 MNHEY, CDR2 SVGAGI. The CDR3 runs to 14 residues. V was cut by 6 bases and J by 1 base, with 11 bases left in between. The DNA for the CDR3 is TGTGCCAGCAGGGACGGACACCGCACAGATACGCAGTATTTT. It translates to CASRDGHRTDTQYF.

The gene calls are TRBV7-8 and TRBJ2-1; D not resolved. V lost 6 bases, J lost 4 bases, and 10 bases lay in between. Germline V gene lookup returns CDR1 SGHVS and CDR2 FQNEAQ. This CDR3 has 13 amino acids. CDR3 bases: TGTGCCAGCAGTACGTCAGGTTACAATGAGCAGTTCTTC. Protein product: CASSTSGYNEQFF.

The chain is built from TRBV2 and TRBJ1-5; D possibly corresponds to TRBD1 (6 bases). Germline V gene lookup returns CDR1 SNHLY and CDR2 FYNNEI. Trimming cost V 6 bases and J 0 bases, with 18 bases left between them. CDR3 length equals 17 residues. As DNA, the CDR3 is TGTGCCAGCAGATCCGGGACATATTCTACTAGCAATCAGCCCCAGCATTTT. This codes for CASRSGTYSTSNQPQHF.

The chain joins TRBV7-2 to TRBJ1-1; TRBD1 might be the D (5 bases). Trimming pared 4 bases from V and 6 bases from J, leaving 9 bases between. Germline CDR1 reads SGHTA; CDR2 reads FQGNSA. There are 12 residues in the CDR3. The CDR3 here is CASSYRSAEAFF. CDR3 bases: TGTGCCAGCAGCTACAGGTCTGCTGAAGCTTTCTTT.

Worth noting for this clone: Within the sample, other DNA sequences also encode this same CDR3. J is TRBJ2-5 and V is TRBV6-1, with 10 bases that match TRBD2. CDR1 is MNHNS, CDR2 SASEGT, per germline. The CDR3 is 15 amino acids. Germline trimming cut 3 bases from V and 1 base from J; bases unmatched to any gene: 2. The CDR3 protein is CASSELAGGQETQYF. The CDR3 DNA follows: TGTGCCAGCAGTGAGTTAGCGGGGGGCCAAGAGACCCAGTACTTC.

This clone was found once. This chain connects TRBV6-5 to TRBJ2-3, with 7 bases lining up with TRBD2. Germline-derived CDR1 and CDR2 are MNHEY and SVGAGI. This CDR3 has 15 amino acids. V was clipped by 8 bases and J by 2 bases; unmatched bases: 10. The CDR3 spells CASGKTGGPTDTQYF. For the CDR3, the DNA is TGTGCCAGCGGGAAAACGGGGGGACCCACAGATACGCAGTATTTT.

This clone appeared a few times. The gene calls are TRBV28 and TRBJ1-5, with TRBD1 as a possible D gene (6 bases). V lost 4 bases and J lost 4, with 11 bases in between. Germline CDR1 and CDR2: MDHEN and SYDVKM. The CDR3 contains 14 residues. Written as DNA, the CDR3 is TGTGCCAGCAGTTCGGGGACACGGAATCAGCCCCAGCATTTT. It is translated as CASSSGTRNQPQHF.

The gene calls are TRBV5-5 and TRBJ1-3, with 8 nucleotides matching TRBD1. CDR1 is SGHKS, CDR2 YYEKEE, per germline (reference sequence). V was pared by 4 bases and J by 3 bases, with 6 bases of the junction left unmatched. This CDR3 comprises 15 residues. The CDR3 loop is CASSNRTGLGNTIYF. CDR3 DNA: TGTGCCAGCAGCAACCGGACAGGGCTTGGAAACACCATATATTTT.

Notes on this clone: One end of the junction is discordant with germline, which a read error may explain. This rearrangement joins TRBV15 to TRBJ2-4, with a weak D call TRBD1 (6 bases). Germline CDR1 reads LNHNV; CDR2 reads YYDKDF (reference sequence). The CDR3 loop spans 16 amino acids. This chain's CDR3 is CATSRDDSGARNIQYF. CDR3 DNA sequence: TGTGCCACCAGCAGAGATGATTCAGGGGCCAGAAACATTCAGTACTTC.

This chain connects TRBV7-8 to TRBJ2-5; 7 positions agree with TRBD2. Germline CDR1 SGHVS, CDR2 FQNEAQ. V dropped 2 bases and J dropped 5; count of bases not matched to a gene: 5. The CDR3 loop spans 14 amino acids. The CDR3 DNA sequence: TGTGCCAGCAGCTTATCCGGGACTACTGAGACCCAGTACTTC. It is translated as CASSLSGTTETQYF. The whole variable domain, filled in from reference TRBV7-8 and TRBJ2-5, reads GAGVSQSPRYKVAKRGQDVALRCDPISGHVSLFWYQQALGQGPEFLTYFQNEAQLDKSGLPSDRFFAERPEGSVSTLKIQRTQQEDSAVYLCASSLSGTTETQYFGPGTRLLVL.

J is TRBJ1-1 and V is TRBV30; D unresolved. Trimming removed 4 bases from V and 4 bases from J, with 10 bases in between. The CDR3 sequence is 12 residues long. Germline assignment: CDR1 GTSNPN and CDR2 SVGIG (reference sequence). Here the CDR3 reads CAWKRQATEAFF. The CDR3, as DNA: TGTGCCTGGAAAAGGCAGGCCACTGAAGCTTTCTTT.